The T cell receptor beta chain described here comes from a study of blood T cell repertoires in COVID-19. The assay was immunoSEQ multiplex PCR, and TCRdb's table has in-frame clones only and misses some. The table shows approximately 270,000 clones, with around 93% occurring only once. Germline V gene sequence: CDR1 LNHDA, CDR2 SQIVND (reference sequence). V was pared by 2 bases and J by 6 bases, with 7 bases of the junction left unmatched. This CDR3 is built from 16 residues. The sequence derives from a man aged 35 to 55 who had been exposed to COVID-19. The V call is TRBV19, the J call TRBJ1-5; the match to TRBD1 covers 10 bases. Sequences were obtained from PBMCs or T cells enriched from blood (not recorded which). The CDR3 nucleotides read TGTGCCAGTAGTATACAGGGACAGGGGAATGGTCAGCCCCAGCATTTT. It specifies CASSIQGQGNGQPQHF.